The 26 T cell receptor beta chains in this list originate from one sample, sequenced in a study of blood T cell repertoires in COVID-19 (dated by TCRdb to about 2020). The library was prepared using the immunoSEQ multiplex PCR assay. The immuneACCESS repertoire file appears here via TCRdb, limited to in-frame rearrangements. These files lack a portion of the clones; in checked studies, under half of the deficit traces to unresolved V genes, and the cause of the others is not known. Present in this sample are 85,000 to 100,000 clones, approximately 90% of which were seen just once. 27% of the sample is held by the ten biggest clonotypes. The sample comprised peripheral blood. These receptors originate from a man aged 45-65 years with active or convalescent COVID-19.

V usage is TRBV7-2 and J usage is TRBJ2-5; 7 bases are a match to TRBD1. With 2 bases clipped from V and 4 bases from J, the junction kept 4 bases outside the gene matches. This CDR3 comprises 14 residues. Germline values: CDR1 SGHTA, CDR2 FQGNSA. CDR3 in DNA: TGTGCCAGCAGCTTAAGGACAGGAGGAGAGACCCAGTACTTC. Its translation: CASSLRTGGETQYF.

The chain has TRBV9 and TRBJ2-1, with 12 bases that match TRBD2. Per germline, CDR1 SGDLS and CDR2 YYNGEE. The CDR3 extends over 15 amino acids. Trimming removed 3 bases from V and 9 bases from J; junction bases left unmatched: 7. For the CDR3, the DNA is TGTGCCAGCAGCGCAATGACTAGCGGGGGTGCTGAGCAGTTCTTC. This codes for CASSAMTSGGAEQFF. Using reference TRBV9 and TRBJ2-1 for the parts outside the CDR3, the full variable domain is DSGVTQTPKHLITATGQRVTLRCSPRSGDLSVYWYQQSLDQGLQFLIQYYNGEERAKGNILERFSAQQFPDLHSELNLSSLELGDSALYFCASSAMTSGGAEQFFGPGTRLTVL.

This clone has just a few counts. The chain recombines TRBV4-1 with TRBJ2-5; D is unclear. V lost 1 base, J lost 2 bases, and 11 bases lay in between. In germline, CDR1 is MGHRA, CDR2 YSYEKL. The CDR3 is 15 residues long. The CDR3 DNA sequence: TGCGCCAGCAGCCAAGCCATATTAGAACAAGAGACCCAGTACTTC. It specifies CASSQAILEQETQYF.

DNA for the CDR3: TGTGCCTGGAGTGTACCATCCTTTTGGGGGGGCCGAGAGACCCAGTACTTC. It yields the protein CAWSVPSFWGGRETQYF. This chain joins TRBV30 and TRBJ2-5; the D gene is possibly TRBD2 (7 bases). This CDR3 spans 17 amino acids. Germline V gives CDR1 GTSNPN, CDR2 SVGIG (reference sequence). Trimming left V 0 bases short and J 4 bases short, with 21 bases between.

The chain links TRBV19 to TRBJ1-3; D remains unclear. V was trimmed by 7 bases and J by 2 bases, leaving 12 bases between them. The CDR3 has 14 residues. From germline, CDR1 is LNHDA and CDR2 SQIVND (reference sequence). CDR3 sequence: CASTPRTAGNTIYF. In DNA, the CDR3 is TGTGCCAGTACCCCCCGCACTGCTGGAAACACCATATATTTT.

The chain combines TRBV7-2 with TRBJ2-2; 7 nucleotides align to TRBD2. Trimming cost V 2 bases and J 3 bases; bases outside gene matches: 3. Germline-derived CDR1 and CDR2 are SGHTA and FQGNSA. The CDR3 contains 15 residues. The CDR3 DNA is TGTGCCAGCAGCTTATTTGGGGGGGACACCGGGGAGCTGTTTTTT. This codes for CASSLFGGDTGELFF.

The genes are TRBV27 and TRBJ1-2; the match to TRBD1 covers 10 bases. CDR1 MNHEY and CDR2 SMNVEV come from the germline V gene (reference sequence). The CDR3 contains 13 residues. Trimming took 8 bases from V and 6 from J; bases not matched to a gene: 6. CDR3 in amino acids: CASDGTGANGYTF. In DNA, the CDR3 is TGTGCCAGCGACGGGACAGGGGCGAATGGCTACACCTTC.

V gene TRBV19 combines with J gene TRBJ2-6; D remains unclear. The CDR3 loop spans 15 amino acids. Germline CDR1 and CDR2: LNHDA and SQIVND (reference sequence). V was trimmed by 6 bases and J by 0 bases, leaving 9 bases between them. The CDR3 DNA reads TGTGCCAGTAGCCTATGGAGCTCTGGGGCCAACGTCCTGACTTTC. Protein: CASSLWSSGANVLTF.

In this sample, this clone turned up once. V gene TRBV9 combines with J gene TRBJ2-2, with 7 nucleotides matching TRBD1. Germline V gene data show CDR1 as SGDLS and CDR2 as YYNGEE. The CDR3 runs 16 residues. Trimming cost V 4 bases and J 0 bases; bases outside gene matches: 6. The CDR3 DNA follows: TGTGCCAGCAGCCCCCAGACAGGGACGAACACCGGGGAGCTGTTTTTT. Encoded protein: CASSPQTGTNTGELFF.

In its sample, this clone was seen a few times. V gene TRBV6-4 combines with J gene TRBJ1-1; the D is unclear. Germline values: CDR1 MRHNA, CDR2 SNTAGT. This CDR3 has 14 amino acids. V was shortened by 2 bases and J by 7 bases, with 14 bases between the two germline ends. The CDR3: CASSDTGSRFEAFF. DNA for the CDR3: TGTGCCAGCAGTGACACGGGGAGTCGTTTTGAAGCTTTCTTT.

In its sample, this clone was seen once. The J gene is TRBJ1-6, the V gene TRBV6-2 or TRBV6-3; D unresolved. Trimming took off 2 bases at V and 4 bases at J, with 9 bases between the two ends. Germline CDR1 and CDR2: MNHEY and SVGEGT. The CDR3 has 15 amino acids. CDR3 protein: CASSYPAVYNSPLHF. The CDR3 region has the DNA TGTGCCAGCAGTTACCCCGCGGTTTATAATTCACCCCTCCACTTT.

The gene calls are TRBV9 and TRBJ1-1, with 8 nucleotides matching TRBD1. CDR1 is SGDLS and CDR2 is YYNGEE in the germline V gene. The CDR3 contains 13 residues. Trimming removed 3 bases from V and 11 bases from J; junction bases left unmatched: 9. The CDR3 nucleotides read TGTGCCAGCAGCGCCCCGACAGGGGATAAGGCTTTCTTT. Its protein product is CASSAPTGDKAFF. The full variable domain, in which reference TRBV9 and TRBJ1-1 provide the parts outside the CDR3, is DSGVTQTPKHLITATGQRVTLRCSPRSGDLSVYWYQQSLDQGLQFLIQYYNGEERAKGNILERFSAQQFPDLHSELNLSSLELGDSALYFCASSAPTGDKAFFGQGTRLTVV.

There are a few counts of this clone. This chain connects TRBV5-6 to TRBJ1-1, with 7 bases lining up with TRBD1. After removal of 4 bases from V and 1 base from J, the junction contained 4 bases not matched to a gene. The germline V gene has CDR1 SGHDT and CDR2 YYEEEE. The CDR3 loop spans 14 amino acids. In DNA form, the CDR3 reads TGTGCCAGCAGCCTACAGGGGACGAACACTGAAGCTTTCTTT. This codes for CASSLQGTNTEAFF.

This clone was found a few times. This chain joins TRBV6-5 and TRBJ2-1, with TRBD1 matching over 8 bases. V trimming: 8 bases; J trimming: 6 bases; junction bases outside the gene matches: 9. The CDR3 totals 14 residues. In germline, CDR1 is MNHEY, CDR2 SVGAGI. CDR3 DNA sequence: TGTGCCAGCCATATGGGACAGGCCGCCAATGAGCAGTTCTTC. This gives the protein CASHMGQAANEQFF.

This chain uses TRBV18 with TRBJ2-1; 16 positions agree with TRBD2. CDR3 length: 17 residues. Germline lookup yields CDR1 KGHSH and CDR2 LQKENI. V lost 1 base, J lost 7 bases, and 4 bases stayed unmatched. CDR3 loop: CASSPRGLAGGPNEQFF. The CDR3, as DNA: TGTGCCAGCTCACCACGGGGACTAGCGGGAGGGCCGAATGAGCAGTTCTTC.

The gene calls are TRBV10-3 and TRBJ2-7; 7 nucleotides match TRBD2. Germline V gene sequence: CDR1 ENHRY, CDR2 SYGVKD. The CDR3 consists of 15 residues. V dropped 6 bases and J dropped 2; count of bases not matched to a gene: 10. The CDR3 protein is CAIRGGGETTYEQYF. The DNA of the CDR3 is TGTGCCATCAGGGGGGGAGGGGAAACCACCTACGAGCAGTACTTC.

The rearrangement uses TRBV5-1 and TRBJ2-3, with TRBD2 as a possible D gene (5 bases). The CDR3 has 14 residues. Germline CDR1 SGHRS, CDR2 YFSETQ. V lost 0 bases and J 7 bases, leaving 12 bases between the germline ends. CDR3 in amino acids: CASSLAGDEHTQYF. CDR3 coding DNA: TGCGCCAGCAGCTTGGCCGGGGATGAGCATACGCAGTATTTT.

The V and J genes are TRBV6-5 and TRBJ2-7, with a tentative D call TRBD1 (5 bases). This CDR3 comprises 13 residues. Trimming took off 6 bases at V and 1 base at J, with 10 bases between the two ends. The germline V gene encodes CDR1 MNHEY and CDR2 SVGAGI. CDR3 bases: TGTGCCAGCAGCCAGGGTCGATCCTACGAGCAGTACTTC. This gives the protein CASSQGRSYEQYF.

This clone was seen once. The CDR3 here is CASSILAADLNYGYTF. The CDR3 DNA reads as TGTGCCAGTAGTATTTTAGCGGCAGACCTTAACTATGGCTACACCTTC. The chain couples TRBV19 to TRBJ1-2; D is unclear. V lost 3 bases and J 1 base, leaving 15 bases between the germline ends. Germline-derived CDR1 and CDR2 are LNHDA and SQIVND (reference sequence). The CDR3 totals 16 residues.

The V call is TRBV5-8, the J call TRBJ2-2, with 9 bases that match TRBD1. Germline trimming cut 3 bases from V and 5 bases from J; bases unmatched to any gene: 11. CDR3 size: 17 residues. From germline, CDR1 is SGHTS and CDR2 YDEGEE. CDR3 residues: CASSWNNRGRGTGELFF. The CDR3 nucleotides are TGTGCCAGCAGCTGGAACAACAGGGGGCGTGGGACCGGGGAGCTGTTTTTT.

The chain links TRBV29-1 to TRBJ2-6, with TRBD1 matching 7 bases. Germline values: CDR1 SQVTM, CDR2 ANQGSEA. The CDR3 sequence is 15 residues long. After removal of 5 bases from V and 0 bases from J, the junction contained 4 bases not matched to a gene. The CDR3 DNA is TGCAGCGTTCAGGGGGAACGCTCTGGGGCCAACGTCCTGACTTTC. Translating gives CSVQGERSGANVLTF.

J is TRBJ2-7 and V is TRBV7-2; D is ambiguous. V lost 2 bases to trimming and J lost 0 bases, with 5 bases between them. The CDR3 spans 13 residues. The V gene's germline CDR1 is SGHTA and CDR2 FQGNSA. CDR3 sequence: CASSLSSSYEQYF. The DNA of the CDR3 is TGTGCCAGCAGCTTAAGTAGCTCCTACGAGCAGTACTTC. Drawing the rest from reference TRBV7-2 and TRBJ2-7, the complete variable domain is GAGVSQSPSNKVTEKGKDVELRCDPISGHTALYWYRQSLGQGLEFLIYFQGNSAPDKSGLPSDRFSAERTGGSVSTLTIQRTQQEDSAVYLCASSLSSSYEQYFGPGTRLTVT.

Only one count was recorded for this clone. The chain joins TRBV18 to TRBJ1-2, with D possibly matching TRBD1 (5 bases). The CDR3 extends over 14 amino acids. Germline V gives CDR1 KGHSH, CDR2 LQKENI. Trimming cost V 0 bases and J 4 bases, with 9 bases left between them. CDR3 region: CASSPPQGTYGYTF. The CDR3 coding sequence is TGTGCCAGCTCACCACCGCAGGGCACCTATGGCTACACCTTC.

The rearrangement links TRBV24-1 to TRBJ2-1, with 7 nucleotides matching TRBD1. The germline V gene encodes CDR1 KGHDR and CDR2 SFDVKD. V lost 6 bases to trimming and J lost 8 bases; unmatched junction nucleotides: 9. This CDR3 is built from 14 residues. The CDR3 DNA sequence: TGTGCCACCAGTCAGGCAGGGGGTCTGGATGAGCAGTTCTTC. Amino acid sequence: CATSQAGGLDEQFF.

The V gene is TRBV24-1, the J gene TRBJ2-7, with 7 bases matching TRBD1. Germline V gives CDR1 KGHDR, CDR2 SFDVKD. V gave up 3 bases and J gave up 7 bases; unmatched junction bases: 5. CDR3 length: 13 amino acids. This CDR3 reads CATSDETGSEQYF. As DNA, the CDR3 is TGTGCCACCAGTGATGAGACAGGGAGTGAGCAGTACTTC.

The chain is built from TRBV11-2 and TRBJ2-7, with 9 bases matching TRBD1. The germline V gene encodes CDR1 SGHAT and CDR2 FQNNGV. V lost 4 bases and J lost 2; bases outside the gene matches: 3. The CDR3 totals 14 residues. Here the CDR3 reads CASSSRQGAYEQYF. Written as DNA, the CDR3 is TGTGCCAGCAGCTCAAGACAGGGGGCCTACGAGCAGTACTTC.